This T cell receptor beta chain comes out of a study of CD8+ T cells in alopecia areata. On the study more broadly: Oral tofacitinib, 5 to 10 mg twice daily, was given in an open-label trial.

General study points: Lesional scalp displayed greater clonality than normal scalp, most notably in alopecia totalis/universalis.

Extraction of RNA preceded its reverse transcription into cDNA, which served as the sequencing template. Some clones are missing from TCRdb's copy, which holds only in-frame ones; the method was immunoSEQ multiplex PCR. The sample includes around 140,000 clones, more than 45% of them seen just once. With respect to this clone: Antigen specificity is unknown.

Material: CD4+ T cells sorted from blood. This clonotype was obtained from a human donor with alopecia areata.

The CDR3: CASSRDTGETSPQYF. In DNA, the CDR3 is TGTGCCAGCAGCAGAGATACAGGGGAAACCTCCCCGCAGTACTTC. The genes are TRBV7-9 and TRBJ2-7; 7 bases are shared with TRBD1. V lost 5 bases to trimming and J lost 9 bases; unmatched junction nucleotides: 16. Germline V CDR1 and CDR2: SEHNR, FQNEAQ (reference sequence). This CDR3 comprises 15 residues.